The 13 T cell receptor beta chains below come from one sample, sequenced in a study of Ad26.COV2.S vaccination and SARS-CoV-2 variants. The assay was immunoSEQ multiplex PCR, and TCRdb's table has in-frame clones only and misses some. The sample has roughly 250,000 clones, around 88% seen once. The treatment here: 15 to 20 received Ad26.COV2.S at low or high dose, single or two shots; about five received placebo; per-sample allocation not given. Repertoires come from day 63 after the first vaccine or placebo injection. The input for sequencing was peripheral blood, taken in a trial of Ad26.COV2.S vaccine versus placebo. These TCRs come from a person aged 18-65 years who received the Ad26.COV2.S COVID-19 vaccine or a placebo.

The chain joins TRBV21-1 to TRBJ2-1; no DNA check was done on the table's D call, TRBD2. TRBV21-1 is an annotated pseudogene. This CDR3 has 15 amino acids. Here the CDR3 reads CASGVGTGESNEQFF. DNA of the CDR3: TGTGCTAGCGGGGTTGGGACTGGGGAATCGAATGAGCAGTTCTTC.

The chain carries TRBV3-1 (or the pseudogene TRBV3-2) and TRBJ2-3, with D perhaps matching TRBD2 (6 bases). CDR3 size: 16 residues. V dropped 2 bases and J dropped 14 bases, with 26 bases sitting between them. Looked up from germline, CDR1 is LGHDT and CDR2 is YNNKEL (reference sequence). The CDR3 nucleotides are TGTGCCAGCAGCCAAAAGATGGGGACTTTAAGATACGGGCTGTATTTT. This sequence encodes CASSQKMGTLRYGLYF.

The J gene is TRBJ1-1, the V gene TRBV11-1; 12 positions match TRBD1. The ends lost 5 bases at V and 3 bases at J; junction bases unmatched: 7. This CDR3 contains 16 residues. Germline-derived CDR1 and CDR2 are SGHAT and FQDESV (reference sequence). CDR3 loop: CASSPRDRGPYTEAFF. CDR3 coding DNA: TGTGCCAGCAGCCCGCGGGACAGGGGGCCTTACACTGAAGCTTTCTTT.

This chain joins TRBV7-2 and TRBJ1-3; no reliable D call. CDR3 length equals 15 residues. With 0 bases removed from V and 0 bases from J, the gap between germline ends came to 6 bases. The germline V gene has CDR1 SGHTA and CDR2 FQGNSA. The CDR3 loop is CASSLAPGSGNTIYF. The CDR3 nucleotides are TGTGCCAGCAGCTTAGCTCCAGGCTCTGGAAACACCATATATTTT.

V is TRBV3-1 (or the pseudogene TRBV3-2) and J is TRBJ2-5, with TRBD2 identical over 7 bases. After removal of 1 base from V and 3 bases from J, the junction contained 8 bases not matched to a gene. The CDR3 sequence is 16 residues long. Germline V lookup: CDR1 LGHDT, CDR2 YNNKEL (reference sequence). The DNA for the CDR3 is TGTGCCAGCAGCCAAGTAACGGGGGGTCTGAAAGAGACCCAGTACTTC. This translates into CASSQVTGGLKETQYF.

The V gene is TRBV3-1 (or the pseudogene TRBV3-2), the J gene TRBJ2-5; TRBD2 matches at 9 bases. The germline gives CDR1 LGHDT, CDR2 YNNKEL (reference sequence). Trimming removed 1 base from V and 1 base from J; junction bases left unmatched: 1. The CDR3 runs to 15 residues. CDR3 nucleotide sequence: TGTGCCAGCAGCCAAGTGACTAGCGGCCAAGAGACCCAGTACTTC. It codes for CASSQVTSGQETQYF.

This sequence joins TRBV5-1 and TRBJ2-1, with 9 bases identical to TRBD2. The CDR3 has 18 amino acids. V lost 0 bases and J lost 5; bases outside the gene matches: 12. Germline-derived CDR1 and CDR2 are SGHRS and YFSETQ. The CDR3 DNA is TGCGCCAGCAGCTTGGGCGGGGGGGCCCACCTTGTCGACAATGAGCAGTTCTTC. Translating it yields CASSLGGGAHLVDNEQFF.

The CDR3: CASSYNPSSYEQYV. The CDR3, as DNA: TGTGCCAGCAGTTATAACCCGAGCTCCTACGAGCAGTACGTC. The chain uses TRBV6-2 or TRBV6-3 and TRBJ2-7; D gene uncertain. Germline CDR1 reads MNHEY; CDR2 reads SVGEGT. Trimming removed 3 bases from V and 0 bases from J, with 9 bases in between. This CDR3 contains 14 residues.

Comments on this clone: Other nucleotide sequences in the sample specify the same CDR3. This chain links TRBV3-1 (or the pseudogene TRBV3-2) with TRBJ2-3; D is unclear. V shed 3 bases and J shed 5 bases, with 6 bases lying between them. Germline CDR1 reads LGHDT; CDR2 reads YNNKEL (reference sequence). This CDR3 region has 12 residues. CDR3 protein: CASSHTLDTQYF. DNA for the CDR3: TGTGCCAGCAGCCATACTCTAGATACGCAGTATTTT.

The chain links TRBV20-1 to TRBJ2-5; D is possibly TRBD2 (5 bases). This CDR3 region has 11 residues. Germline loops: CDR1 DFQATT, CDR2 SNEGSKA (reference sequence). Trimming took off 6 bases at V and 5 bases at J, with 10 bases between the two ends. The CDR3 sequence is CSAPRGETQYF. The CDR3 DNA reads TGCAGTGCACCCCGAGGGGAGACCCAGTACTTC.

V is TRBV4-1 and J is TRBJ1-2; possibly TRBD1 for D (6 bases). This CDR3 is 13 amino acids long. CDR1 MGHRA and CDR2 YSYEKL come from the germline V gene. The V end lost 5 bases, the J end lost 1 base, and 8 bases lay between the germline ends. The CDR3 sequence: CASSYRVNYGYTF. CDR3 sequence (DNA): TGCGCCAGCAGCTACAGGGTTAACTATGGCTACACCTTC.

The chain has TRBV15 and TRBJ2-3, with D perhaps given as TRBD1 or TRBD2 (6 bases each). Germline lookup yields CDR1 LNHNV and CDR2 YYDKDF (reference sequence). CDR3 length: 16 residues. Trimming pared 0 bases from V and 1 base from J, leaving 11 bases between. The CDR3 loop is CATSRDRGAGTDTQYF. Written as DNA, the CDR3 is TGTGCCACCAGCAGAGATAGGGGGGCGGGCACAGATACGCAGTATTTT.

The genes are TRBV5-5 and TRBJ2-7, with 14 positions matching TRBD2. From germline, CDR1 is SGHKS and CDR2 YYEKEE (reference sequence). This CDR3 comprises 18 residues. Losses at the gene ends were 5 bases for V and 0 bases for J; bases not matched to a gene: 10. The CDR3 reads CASSPVRTSGGFSYEQYF. The CDR3 DNA reads TGTGCCAGCAGTCCGGTGCGGACTAGCGGGGGGTTCTCCTACGAGCAGTACTTC.